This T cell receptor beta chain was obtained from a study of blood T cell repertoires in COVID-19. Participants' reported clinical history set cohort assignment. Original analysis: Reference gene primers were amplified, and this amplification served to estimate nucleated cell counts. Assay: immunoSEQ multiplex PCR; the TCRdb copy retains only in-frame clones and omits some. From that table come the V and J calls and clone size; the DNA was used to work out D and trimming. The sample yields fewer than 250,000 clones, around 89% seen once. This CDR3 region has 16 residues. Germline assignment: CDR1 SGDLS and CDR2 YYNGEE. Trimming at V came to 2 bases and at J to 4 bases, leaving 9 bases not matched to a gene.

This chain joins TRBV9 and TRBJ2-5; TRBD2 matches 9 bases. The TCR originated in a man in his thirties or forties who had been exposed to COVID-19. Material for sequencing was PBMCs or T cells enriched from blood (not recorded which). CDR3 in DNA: TGTGCCAGCAGCGTGGAGGGCGGGGGGGCCGGAGAGACCCAGTACTTC. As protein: CASSVEGGGAGETQYF.